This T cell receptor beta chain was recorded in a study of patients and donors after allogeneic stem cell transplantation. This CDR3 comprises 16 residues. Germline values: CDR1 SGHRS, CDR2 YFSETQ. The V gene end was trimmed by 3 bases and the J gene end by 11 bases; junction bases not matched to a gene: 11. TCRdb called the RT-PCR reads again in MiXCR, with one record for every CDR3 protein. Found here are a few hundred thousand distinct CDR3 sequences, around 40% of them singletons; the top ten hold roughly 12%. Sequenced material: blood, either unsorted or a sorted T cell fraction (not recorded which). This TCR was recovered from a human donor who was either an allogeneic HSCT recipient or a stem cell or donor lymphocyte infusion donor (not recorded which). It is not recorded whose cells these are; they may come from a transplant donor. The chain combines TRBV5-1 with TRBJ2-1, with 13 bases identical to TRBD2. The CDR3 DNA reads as TGCGCCAGCAGCTCCGGGACTAGCGGGGCCCTCGGGAAGCAGTTCTTC. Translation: CASSSGTSGALGKQFF.